Here is one T cell receptor beta chain with its context. Its antigen is not known. Germline CDR1 SQVTM, CDR2 ANQGSEA. The ends lost 3 bases at V and 5 bases at J; junction bases unmatched: 10. The CDR3 has 15 residues. The data stem from a study of post-analysis software for immune sequencing data. Study findings and constraints: Comparison with controls showed significantly lower normalized Chao1 diversity in multiple sclerosis patients. Elevated frequency relative to controls characterized four or five TRBV segments in patients, TRBV5-6, TRBV5-1 and TRBV20-1 among them.

Unique molecular identifiers were built into the TCR beta cDNA libraries. Each CDR3 protein is one row after TCRdb ran MiXCR on the PCR reads. The sample shows hundreds of thousands of distinct CDR3 sequences, about 53% of them seen only once. Sample: blood. The chain is built from TRBV29-1 and TRBJ2-1; the match to TRBD1 covers 7 bases. The receptor comes from a girl under 18 with multiple sclerosis. The CDR3 region has the DNA TGCAGCGTTGAGGGGACAGAAGACGGGGACAATGAGCAGTTCTTC. It encodes CSVEGTEDGDNEQFF.